The next 26 T cell receptor beta chains were all read from a single sample in a study of T cell clonality in common variable immunodeficiency. Data came from immunoSEQ multiplex PCR; TCRdb stores just in-frame clones and leaves some out. Altogether roughly 42,000 clones were found in the sample, and no singletons occur. Sequencing was performed on peripheral blood mononuclear cells. Receptors were obtained from a person between 18 and 75 years old in good health.

This clone has just a few counts. The read comes to an end 3 residues before the CDR3 does, leaving the germline J gene to fill in the end. The chain employs TRBV19 and TRBJ1-2, with a possible D match to TRBD1 (5 bases). Germline V gene data show CDR1 as LNHDA and CDR2 as SQIVND (reference sequence). This CDR3 has 14 residues. The sequenced CDR3 bases are TGTGCCAGTGGGGGGGTCCTCGCAAACAATGAC. It specifies CASGGVLANND. The complete CDR3 reads CASGGVLANNDYTF.

This clone was found many times. The missing CDR3 end, 3 residues past where the read stops, is filled in from the germline J gene. The V call is TRBV29-1, the J call TRBJ2-1; tentative D call: TRBD1 (6 bases). V was trimmed by 1 base and J by 4 bases, leaving 8 bases between them. CDR3 size: 13 residues. Looked up from germline, CDR1 is SQVTM and CDR2 is ANQGSEA. The CDR3 region is CSVEGDMYNEQFF. The covered CDR3 bases are TGCAGCGTTGAAGGGGACATGTACAATGAG.

For this clone: The CDR3 extends 3 residues past the end of the read, so its final part is completed from the germline J gene. The chain joins TRBV20-1 to TRBJ2-1, with 13 bases identical to TRBD2. Germline CDR1 DFQATT, CDR2 SNEGSKA (reference sequence). V trimming: 0 bases; J trimming: 5 bases; junction bases outside the gene matches: 7. This CDR3 spans 17 amino acids. The CDR3 bases that were read are TGCAGTGCTAGAGAGAGGTATGGACTAGCGGGGGACAATGAG. This codes for CSARERYGLAGDNE. The CDR3, in full, reads CSARERYGLAGDNEQFF.

Ten or more counts support this clone. From the germline J gene comes the end of the CDR3, since the read stops 3 residues before it. V and J are TRBV6-2 or TRBV6-3 and TRBJ1-5; TRBD1 is a possible D gene (6 bases). CDR3 length: 16 amino acids. V shed 2 bases and J shed 1 base, with 12 bases lying between them. From germline, CDR1 is MNHEY and CDR2 SVGEGT. The DNA read from the CDR3 is TGTGCCAGCAGTTACCCCACAGGGTCGAGCAATCAGCCC. It specifies CASSYPTGSSNQP. The full-length CDR3 reads as CASSYPTGSSNQPQHF.

This clone was seen many times. Read coverage stops 3 residues before the CDR3 terminus; the germline J gene supplies the remainder. This chain joins TRBV18 and TRBJ2-7; D remains unclear. Deletions cut 3 bases from V and 4 bases from J, with 10 bases between. The CDR3 runs to 13 residues. Germline-derived CDR1 and CDR2 are KGHSH and LQKENI. CDR3 DNA (partial): TGTGCCAGCTCACCCCCGGGTGATTACGAG. Its translation: CASSPPGDYE. The CDR3 reads in full as CASSPPGDYEQYF.

This clone was seen ten or more times. The read ends 3 residues early relative to the CDR3; the germline J gene fills the gap. V gene TRBV2 combines with J gene TRBJ2-3; 12 bases are shared with TRBD2. The germline V gene has CDR1 SNHLY and CDR2 FYNNEI. J was trimmed by 4 bases and V by 7 bases; bases with no gene match: 6. This CDR3 region has 15 residues. The CDR3 loop reads CASILTSGSPDTQYF. Partial CDR3 DNA: TGTGCCAGCATCTTGACTAGCGGGAGCCCAGATACG.

This clone was counted at least ten times. Coverage ceases 3 residues before the CDR3 finishes, and the germline J gene fills in the end. V and J are TRBV7-7 and TRBJ2-2; 10 bases are shared with TRBD2. Germline CDR1 SSHAT, CDR2 FNYEAQ (reference sequence). CDR3 size: 16 residues. Trimming took 5 bases from V and 2 from J; bases not matched to a gene: 5. The CDR3 spells CASSTLAGGNTGELFF. The DNA read from the CDR3 is TGTGCCAGCAGCACCTTAGCGGGAGGTAACACCGGGGAG.

Many counts were recorded for this clone. With the read ending 3 residues before the CDR3 end, the germline J gene is used to fill in that end. The chain joins TRBV5-1 to TRBJ1-5; D gene ambiguous. The germline V gene has CDR1 SGHRS and CDR2 YFSETQ. The CDR3 runs to 13 residues. Trimming stripped 2 bases from V and 6 bases from J, with 9 bases between. CDR3 DNA, as far as it was read: TGCGCCAGCAGCTTATCTAGTGGTCAGCCC. Its protein is CASSLSSGQP. The whole CDR3 sequence reads CASSLSSGQPQHF.

As regards this clone: Read data end 3 residues before the CDR3 end; the end is taken from the germline J gene. The chain carries TRBV19 and TRBJ1-1; D perhaps matches TRBD1 (5 bases). V dropped 6 bases and J dropped 0 bases, with 23 bases sitting between them. The CDR3 contains 18 residues. Germline CDR1 reads LNHDA; CDR2 reads SQIVND (reference sequence). CDR3 DNA (partial): TGTGCCAGTAGAAACCAAAGGGTAGCTGAGGGGCTGAACACTGAA. It translates to CASRNQRVAEGLNTE. The whole CDR3 is CASRNQRVAEGLNTEAFF.

This clone was recorded a few times. The read terminates 3 residues ahead of where the CDR3 ends, so the germline J gene completes it. The genes are TRBV5-1 and TRBJ1-3; D is unclear. The V gene's germline CDR1 is SGHRS and CDR2 YFSETQ. Trimming stripped 0 bases from V and 0 bases from J, with 10 bases between. The CDR3 spans 16 residues. Partial CDR3 DNA: TGCGCCAGCAGCTTGGGCGGTCGACTCTCTGGAAACACC. Protein product: CASSLGGRLSGNT. The CDR3, in full, reads CASSLGGRLSGNTIYF.

Concerning this clone itself: The read terminates 3 residues before the CDR3 end, so the remaining end is supplied by the germline J gene. V usage is TRBV6-2 or TRBV6-3 and J usage is TRBJ1-1; D gene ambiguous. This CDR3 is built from 13 residues. Germline V CDR1 and CDR2: MNHEY, SVGEGT. V gave up 9 bases and J gave up 1 base, with 12 bases separating them. The CDR3: CASNTPENTEAFF. CDR3 DNA, as far as it was read: TGTGCCAGTAACACACCTGAGAACACTGAA.

This clone has ten or more counts. The sequence runs out 3 residues before the end of the CDR3; the remainder is reconstructed from the germline J gene. V and J are TRBV20-1 and TRBJ2-7, with TRBD2 identical over 9 bases. This CDR3 has 14 amino acids. The V gene end was trimmed by 5 bases and the J gene end by 5 bases; junction bases not matched to a gene: 10. CDR1 is DFQATT and CDR2 is SNEGSKA in the germline V gene (reference sequence). The CDR3 reads CSAGAGLAIDEQYF. The CDR3 DNA, read in part, is TGCAGTGCTGGAGCGGGACTAGCAATCGACGAG.

By sample fraction, this clone is medium-sized. Read coverage stops 3 residues before the CDR3 terminus; the germline J gene supplies the remainder. The chain recombines TRBV2 with TRBJ2-1; 8 bases match TRBD2. With V trimmed by 3 bases and J by 7 bases, 11 bases remained unmatched. Per germline, CDR1 SNHLY and CDR2 FYNNEI. The CDR3 is made up of 16 amino acids. The CDR3 loop reads CASSDLGTRGKNEQFF. CDR3 DNA (partial): TGTGCCAGCAGTGATCTGGGGACTAGAGGAAAGAATGAG.

This clone is deemed medium-sized. The CDR3 end falls 3 residues outside the read, so it is completed with the germline J gene. The genes are TRBV10-1 and TRBJ2-7, with TRBD2 matching over 7 bases. J gave up 0 bases and V 4 bases, and 3 bases lay outside the gene matches. Germline CDR1 and CDR2: WNHNN and SYGVQD (reference sequence). The CDR3 is made up of 14 amino acids. This CDR3 reads CASSAAGASYEQYF. The CDR3 DNA, read in part, is TGCGCCAGCAGTGCCGCGGGAGCCTCCTACGAG.

The sample holds many counts of this clone. The read comes to an end 3 residues before the CDR3 does, leaving the germline J gene to fill in the end. This chain connects TRBV9 to TRBJ2-1, with D hard to call. In germline, CDR1 is SGDLS, CDR2 YYNGEE. The CDR3 sequence is 13 residues long. Between the trimmed V and J ends, which lost 4 bases and 5 bases, there was a span of 10 bases. CDR3 bases read: TGTGCCAGCAGCCCCCCCAGCGACAATGAG. As protein: CASSPPSDNE. The whole CDR3 reads CASSPPSDNEQFF.

This clone was detected a few times. The read ends 3 residues shy of where the CDR3 ends; the end is completed using the germline J gene. The chain carries TRBV11-1 and TRBJ1-1, with D possibly matching TRBD1 (6 bases). Germline V gene lookup returns CDR1 SGHAT and CDR2 FQDESV (reference sequence). Trimming pared 3 bases from V and 0 bases from J, leaving 11 bases between. The CDR3 is made up of 15 amino acids. The CDR3 DNA, read in part, is TGTGCCAGCAGCTTTGGGGGCAACCTGAACACTGAA. Translated: CASSFGGNLNTE. The entire CDR3 is CASSFGGNLNTEAFF.

This clone was counted at least ten times. The read gets to within 3 residues of the CDR3 end, and the germline J gene fills in the rest. This chain connects TRBV7-9 to TRBJ1-1, with D maybe TRBD1 (5 bases). Per the germline V gene, CDR1 is SEHNR and CDR2 is FQNEAQ (reference sequence). Trimming removed 5 bases at V and 2 bases at J, with 12 bases between. The CDR3 has 14 amino acids. CDR3 in amino acids: CASSPGNGNTEAFF. Partial CDR3 DNA: TGTGCCAGCAGCCCAGGGAACGGTAACACTGAA.

In regard to this clone: The DNA ends 3 residues before the CDR3 does, and the rest of the CDR3 is filled in from the germline J gene. The gene calls are TRBV19 and TRBJ2-4; the D gene is possibly TRBD1 (5 bases). The length of the CDR3 is 14 residues. Germline assignment: CDR1 LNHDA and CDR2 SQIVND (reference sequence). The DNA read from the CDR3 is TGTGCCAGTAGTATCCAGGGTGGAACTTATGGT. Protein: CASSIQGGTYG. The full CDR3 protein is CASSIQGGTYGQYF.

This clone appeared many times. CDR3 DNA, as far as it was read: TGTGCCTGGAACCCGGGGGGGGCTATAGATGGC. Translating it yields CAWNPGGAIDG. The whole CDR3 sequence reads CAWNPGGAIDGYTF. The chain employs TRBV30 and TRBJ1-2; D is perhaps TRBD1 (6 bases). The DNA ends 3 residues before the CDR3 does, and the rest of the CDR3 is filled in from the germline J gene. The CDR3 is 14 residues long. Trimming removed 4 bases at V and 6 bases at J, with 18 bases between. CDR1 and CDR2 from the germline V gene are GTSNPN and SVGIG (reference sequence).

This clone was counted many times. The CDR3 spells CAGMTGVGEKLFF. CDR3 DNA (partial): TGTGCCGGGATGACAGGGGTGGGGGAAAAA. V usage is TRBV30 and J usage is TRBJ1-4; 8 bases map to TRBD1. Coverage ceases 3 residues before the CDR3 finishes, and the germline J gene fills in the end. The trim removed 8 bases at V and 8 bases at J, leaving 10 bases unmatched. From germline, CDR1 is GTSNPN and CDR2 SVGIG (reference sequence). This CDR3 is 13 amino acids long. Variable domain in full (rest from reference TRBV30 and TRBJ1-4): SQTIHQWPATLVQPVGSPLSLECTVEGTSNPNLYWYRQAAGRGLQLLFYSVGIGQISSEVPQNLSASRPQDRQFILSSKKLLLSDSGFYLCAGMTGVGEKLFFGSGTQLSVL.

This clone ranks as medium-sized. The read finishes 3 residues shy of the CDR3 end, and the germline J gene is used to complete it. V and J are TRBV20-1 and TRBJ1-6; a weak D match, TRBD1 (6 bases). V lost 0 bases, J lost 8 bases, and 14 bases lay in between. Germline CDR1 and CDR2: DFQATT and SNEGSKA (reference sequence). This CDR3 is built from 15 residues. The CDR3 bases that were read are TGCAGTGCTAGAGATCCAACAGGGAAGCATTCACCC. Protein sequence: CSARDPTGKHSP. The complete CDR3 protein is CSARDPTGKHSPLHF.

The sample holds a few counts of this clone. The read falls 3 residues short of the CDR3 end, and the missing part is taken from the germline J gene. The rearrangement links TRBV19 to TRBJ1-1; weak D call: TRBD1 (5 bases). CDR1 is LNHDA, CDR2 SQIVND, per germline (reference sequence). This CDR3 is 16 amino acids long. This chain's CDR3 is CASSMLTGGVRNIAFF. The covered CDR3 bases are TGTGCCAGTAGTATGTTGACGGGAGGGGTACGGAACATT.

This clone was counted ten times or more. The CDR3 end is not reached by the read, which stops 3 residues before it; the germline J gene fills it in. V gene TRBV9 combines with J gene TRBJ2-3; D uncertain. V lost 4 bases to trimming and J lost 1 base, with 10 bases between them. Looked up from germline, CDR1 is SGDLS and CDR2 is YYNGEE. The CDR3 runs 14 residues. CDR3 loop: CASSFGYGTDTQYF. The CDR3 DNA, read in part, is TGTGCCAGCAGCTTCGGGTACGGCACAGATACG.

The table lists this clone with many counts. The CDR3 end lies 3 residues beyond the end of the read and is filled in from the germline J gene. The chain combines TRBV20-1 with TRBJ2-3, with 7 bases matching TRBD2. Germline V CDR1 and CDR2: DFQATT, SNEGSKA (reference sequence). CDR3 length: 13 residues. This CDR3 reads CSALTSVGETQYF. The sequenced part of the CDR3 DNA is TGCAGTGCTCTAACTAGCGTCGGGGAGACG.

This clone showed up just a few times. Read data end 3 residues before the CDR3 end; the end is taken from the germline J gene. V is TRBV20-1 and J is TRBJ2-7, with 8 bases aligning to TRBD1. Trimming removed 6 bases from V and 5 bases from J; junction bases left unmatched: 15. The germline gives CDR1 DFQATT, CDR2 SNEGSKA (reference sequence). The CDR3 sequence is 15 residues long. The CDR3 is CSALTATGVVDEQYF. Partial CDR3 DNA: TGCAGTGCCCTGACCGCGACAGGGGTTGTAGACGAG.

The table lists this clone with many counts. Read coverage stops 3 residues before the CDR3 terminus; the germline J gene supplies the remainder. V usage is TRBV7-3 and J usage is TRBJ2-3; D unresolved. The CDR3 consists of 15 residues. Germline CDR1 reads SGHTA; CDR2 reads FQGTGA. V lost 4 bases to trimming and J lost 0 bases, with 11 bases between them. The CDR3 DNA, read in part, is TGTGCCAGCAGCTCCTTGTCAGGTAGCACAGATACG. Protein product: CASSSLSGSTDT. The whole CDR3 sequence reads CASSSLSGSTDTQYF.